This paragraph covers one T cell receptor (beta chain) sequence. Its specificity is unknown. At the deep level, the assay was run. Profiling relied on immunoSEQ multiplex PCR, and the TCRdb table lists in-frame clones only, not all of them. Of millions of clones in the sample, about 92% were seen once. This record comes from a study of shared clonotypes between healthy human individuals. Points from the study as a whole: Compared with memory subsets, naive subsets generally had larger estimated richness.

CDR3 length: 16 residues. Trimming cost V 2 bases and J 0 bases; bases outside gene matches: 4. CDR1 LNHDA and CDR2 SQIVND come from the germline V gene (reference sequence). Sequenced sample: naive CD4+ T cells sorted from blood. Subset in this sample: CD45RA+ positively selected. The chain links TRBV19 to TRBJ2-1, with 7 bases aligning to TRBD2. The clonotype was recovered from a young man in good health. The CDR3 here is CASSISRGSSYNEQFF. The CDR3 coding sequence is TGTGCCAGTAGTATATCGCGGGGGAGCTCCTACAATGAGCAGTTCTTC. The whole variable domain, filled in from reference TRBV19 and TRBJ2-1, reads DGGITQSPKYLFRKEGQNVTLSCEQNLNHDAMYWYRQDPGQGLRLIYYSQIVNDFQKGDIAEGYSVSREKKESFPLTVTSAQKNPTAFYLCASSISRGSSYNEQFFGPGTRLTVL.